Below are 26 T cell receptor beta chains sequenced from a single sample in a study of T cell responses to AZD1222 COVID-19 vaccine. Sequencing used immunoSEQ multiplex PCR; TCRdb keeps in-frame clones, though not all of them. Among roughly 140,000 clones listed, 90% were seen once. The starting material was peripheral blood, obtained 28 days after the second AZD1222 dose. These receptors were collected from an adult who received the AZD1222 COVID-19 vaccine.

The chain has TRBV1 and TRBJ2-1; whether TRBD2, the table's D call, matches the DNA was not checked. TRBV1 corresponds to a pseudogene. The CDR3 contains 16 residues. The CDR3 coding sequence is TGCACCAGCAGCAACGAAGTTAGCGGGAATGGCAATGAGCAGTTCTTC. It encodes CTSSNEVSGNGNEQFF.

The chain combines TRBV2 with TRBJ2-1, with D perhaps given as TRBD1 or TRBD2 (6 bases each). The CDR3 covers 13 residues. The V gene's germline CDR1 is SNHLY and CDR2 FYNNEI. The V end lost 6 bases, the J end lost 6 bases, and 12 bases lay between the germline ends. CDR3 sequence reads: CASRQGLSNEQFF. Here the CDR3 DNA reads TGTGCCAGCAGACAGGGACTTAGCAATGAGCAGTTCTTC. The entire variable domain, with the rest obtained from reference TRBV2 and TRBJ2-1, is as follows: EPEVTQTPSHQVTQMGQEVILRCVPISNHLYFYWYRQILGQKVEFLVSFYNNEISEKSEIFDDQFSVERPDGSNFTLKIRSTKLEDSAMYFCASRQGLSNEQFFGPGTRLTVL.

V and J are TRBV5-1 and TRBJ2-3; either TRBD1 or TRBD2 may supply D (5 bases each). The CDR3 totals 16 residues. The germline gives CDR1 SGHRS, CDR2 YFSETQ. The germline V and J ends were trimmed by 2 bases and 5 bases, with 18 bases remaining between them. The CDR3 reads CASSLEPGARGDTQYF. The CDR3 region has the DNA TGCGCCAGCAGCTTAGAGCCCGGTGCGAGGGGAGATACGCAGTATTTT.

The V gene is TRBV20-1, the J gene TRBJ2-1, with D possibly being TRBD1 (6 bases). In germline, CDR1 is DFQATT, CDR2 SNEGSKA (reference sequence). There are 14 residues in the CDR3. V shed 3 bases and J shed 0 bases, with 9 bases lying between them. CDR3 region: CSASRGNSYNEQFF. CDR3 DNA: TGCAGTGCTAGTAGGGGGAACTCCTACAATGAGCAGTTCTTC.

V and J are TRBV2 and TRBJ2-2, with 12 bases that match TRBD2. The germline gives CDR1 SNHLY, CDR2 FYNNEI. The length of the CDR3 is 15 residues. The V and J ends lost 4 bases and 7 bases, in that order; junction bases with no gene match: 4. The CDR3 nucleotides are TGTGCCAGCAGTGGGACTAGCGGGGCGGGCGGGGAGCTGTTTTTT. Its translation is CASSGTSGAGGELFF.

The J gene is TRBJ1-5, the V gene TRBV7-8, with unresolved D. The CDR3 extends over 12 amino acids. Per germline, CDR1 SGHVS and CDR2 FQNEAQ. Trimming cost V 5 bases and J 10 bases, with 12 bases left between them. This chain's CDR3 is CASSPTDYPQHF. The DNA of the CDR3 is TGTGCCAGCAGCCCTACGGATTATCCCCAGCATTTT.

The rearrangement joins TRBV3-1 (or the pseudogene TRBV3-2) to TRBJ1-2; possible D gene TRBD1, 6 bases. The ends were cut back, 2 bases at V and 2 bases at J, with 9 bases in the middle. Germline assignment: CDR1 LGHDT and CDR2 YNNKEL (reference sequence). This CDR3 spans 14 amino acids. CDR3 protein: CASSQRTENYGYTF. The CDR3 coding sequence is TGTGCCAGCAGCCAACGGACAGAAAACTATGGCTACACCTTC.

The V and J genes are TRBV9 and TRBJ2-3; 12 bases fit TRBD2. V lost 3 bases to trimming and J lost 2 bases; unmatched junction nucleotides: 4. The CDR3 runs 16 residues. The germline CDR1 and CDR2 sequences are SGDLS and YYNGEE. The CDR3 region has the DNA TGTGCCAGCAGCGCCACTAGCGGGGGGACCACAGATACGCAGTATTTT. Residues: CASSATSGGTTDTQYF.

The CDR3 here is CASRRKLQGDVIYF. The CDR3 DNA reads as TGTGCAAGTCGCCGTAAGCTACAGGGGGATGTCATATATTTT. The chain couples TRBV12-2 to TRBJ1-3; the table's TRBD1 call for D was not verified on the DNA. TRBV12-2 has pseudogene status. This CDR3 has 14 residues.

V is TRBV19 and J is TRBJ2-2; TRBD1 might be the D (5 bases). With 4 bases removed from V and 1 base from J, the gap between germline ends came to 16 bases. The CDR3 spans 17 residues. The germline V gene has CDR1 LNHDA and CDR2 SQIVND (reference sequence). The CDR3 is CASSTSHLGLNTGELFF. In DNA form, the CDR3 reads TGTGCCAGTAGTACCTCCCATCTGGGGCTGAACACCGGGGAGCTGTTTTTT.

CDR3 sequence: CASSLAWGSYNEQFF. CDR3 coding DNA: TGTGCCAGCAGCTTAGCATGGGGCTCCTACAATGAGCAGTTCTTC. This rearrangement joins TRBV7-3 to TRBJ2-1; no definite D call. Deletions cut 2 bases from V and 0 bases from J, with 8 bases between. This CDR3 region has 15 residues. Germline-derived CDR1 and CDR2 are SGHTA and FQGTGA.

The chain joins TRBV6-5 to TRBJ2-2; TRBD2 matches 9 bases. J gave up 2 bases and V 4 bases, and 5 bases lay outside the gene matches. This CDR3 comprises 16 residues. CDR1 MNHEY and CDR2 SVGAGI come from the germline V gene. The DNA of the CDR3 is TGTGCCAGCAGTTGGACGCGGGGGGGAAACACCGGGGAGCTGTTTTTT. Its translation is CASSWTRGGNTGELFF.

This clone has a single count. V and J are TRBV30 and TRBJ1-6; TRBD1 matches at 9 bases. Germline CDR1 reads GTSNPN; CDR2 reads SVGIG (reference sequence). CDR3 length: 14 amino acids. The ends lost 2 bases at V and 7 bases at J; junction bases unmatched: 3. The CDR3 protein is CAWSQGQGNSPLHF. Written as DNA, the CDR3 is TGTGCCTGGAGTCAAGGACAGGGGAATTCACCCCTCCACTTT.

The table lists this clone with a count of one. CDR3 region: CASRSGGDPYGYTF. The CDR3 bases are TGTGCCAGCAGGTCCGGTGGGGACCCCTATGGCTACACCTTC. The V call is TRBV28, the J call TRBJ1-2, with D perhaps TRBD1 (5 bases). This CDR3 has 14 residues. Germline CDR1 reads MDHEN; CDR2 reads SYDVKM. The germline V and J ends were trimmed by 6 bases and 4 bases, with 15 bases remaining between them.

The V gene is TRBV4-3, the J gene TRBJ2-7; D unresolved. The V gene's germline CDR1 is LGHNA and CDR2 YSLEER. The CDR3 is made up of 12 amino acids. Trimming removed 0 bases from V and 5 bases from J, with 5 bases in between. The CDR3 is CASSQDFNEQYF. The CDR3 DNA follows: TGCGCCAGCAGCCAAGATTTCAACGAGCAGTACTTC.

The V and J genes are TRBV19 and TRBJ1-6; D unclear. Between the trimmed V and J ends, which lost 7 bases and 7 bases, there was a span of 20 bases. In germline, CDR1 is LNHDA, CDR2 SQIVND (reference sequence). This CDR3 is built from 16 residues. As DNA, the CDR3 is TGTGCCAGTAAACCCGAATGGGGTATTCCCAATTCACCCCTCCACTTT. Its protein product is CASKPEWGIPNSPLHF. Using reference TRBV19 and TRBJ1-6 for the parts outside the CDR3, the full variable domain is DGGITQSPKYLFRKEGQNVTLSCEQNLNHDAMYWYRQDPGQGLRLIYYSQIVNDFQKGDIAEGYSVSREKKESFPLTVTSAQKNPTAFYLCASKPEWGIPNSPLHFGNGTRLTVT.

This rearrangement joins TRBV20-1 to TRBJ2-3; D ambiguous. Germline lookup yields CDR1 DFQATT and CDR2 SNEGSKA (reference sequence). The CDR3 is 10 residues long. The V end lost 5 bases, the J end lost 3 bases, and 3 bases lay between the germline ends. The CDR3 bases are TGCAGTGCTGGAACAGATACGCAGTATTTT. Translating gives CSAGTDTQYF.

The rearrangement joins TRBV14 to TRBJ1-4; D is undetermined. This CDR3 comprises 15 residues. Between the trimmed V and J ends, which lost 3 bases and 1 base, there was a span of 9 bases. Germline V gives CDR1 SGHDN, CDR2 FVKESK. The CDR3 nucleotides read TGTGCCAGCAGCCAGCAAGTCTTAACTAATGAAAAACTGTTTTTT. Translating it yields CASSQQVLTNEKLFF.

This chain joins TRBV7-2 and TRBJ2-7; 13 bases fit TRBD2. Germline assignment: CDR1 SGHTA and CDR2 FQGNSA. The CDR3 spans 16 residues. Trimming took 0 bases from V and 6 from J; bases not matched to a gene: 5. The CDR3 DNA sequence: TGTGCCAGCAGCTTAGCGGGACTAGCGGGATTAGCCGAGCAGTACTTC. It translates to CASSLAGLAGLAEQYF. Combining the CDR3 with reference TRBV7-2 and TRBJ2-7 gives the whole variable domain GAGVSQSPSNKVTEKGKDVELRCDPISGHTALYWYRQSLGQGLEFLIYFQGNSAPDKSGLPSDRFSAERTGGSVSTLTIQRTQQEDSAVYLCASSLAGLAGLAEQYFGPGTRLTVT.

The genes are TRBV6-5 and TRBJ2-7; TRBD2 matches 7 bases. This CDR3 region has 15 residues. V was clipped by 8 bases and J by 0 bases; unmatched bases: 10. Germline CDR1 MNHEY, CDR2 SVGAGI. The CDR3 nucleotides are TGTGCCAGCTATGGCCCTGGGACTACCTCCTACGAGCAGTACTTC. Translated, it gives CASYGPGTTSYEQYF.

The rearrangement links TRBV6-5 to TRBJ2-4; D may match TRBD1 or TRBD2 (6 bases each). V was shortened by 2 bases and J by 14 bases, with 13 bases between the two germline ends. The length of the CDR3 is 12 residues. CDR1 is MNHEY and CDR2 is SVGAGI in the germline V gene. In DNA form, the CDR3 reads TGTGCCAGCAGTTACACGGGGGCGTATGAGTACTTC. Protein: CASSYTGAYEYF.

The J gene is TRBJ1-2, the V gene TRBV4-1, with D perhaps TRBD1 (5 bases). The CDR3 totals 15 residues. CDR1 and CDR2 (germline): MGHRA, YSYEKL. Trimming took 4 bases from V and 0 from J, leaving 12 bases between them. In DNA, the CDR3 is TGCGCCAGCAGCCCTCCCGGACAACCTAACTATGGCTACACCTTC. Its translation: CASSPPGQPNYGYTF.

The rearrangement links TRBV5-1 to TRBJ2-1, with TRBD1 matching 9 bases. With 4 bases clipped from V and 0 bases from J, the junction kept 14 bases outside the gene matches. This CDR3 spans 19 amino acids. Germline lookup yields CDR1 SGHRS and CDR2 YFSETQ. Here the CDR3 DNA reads TGCGCCAGCAGCCTGACGGGACAGGGTCGACTGAGCTCCTACAATGAGCAGTTCTTC. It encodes CASSLTGQGRLSSYNEQFF.

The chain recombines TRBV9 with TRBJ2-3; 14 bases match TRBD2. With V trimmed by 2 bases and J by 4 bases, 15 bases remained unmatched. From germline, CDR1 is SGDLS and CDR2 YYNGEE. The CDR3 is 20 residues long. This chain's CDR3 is CASSVSLTSGRVGGADTQYF. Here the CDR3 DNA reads TGTGCCAGCAGCGTTAGCCTGACTAGCGGGAGGGTTGGGGGCGCAGATACGCAGTATTTT.

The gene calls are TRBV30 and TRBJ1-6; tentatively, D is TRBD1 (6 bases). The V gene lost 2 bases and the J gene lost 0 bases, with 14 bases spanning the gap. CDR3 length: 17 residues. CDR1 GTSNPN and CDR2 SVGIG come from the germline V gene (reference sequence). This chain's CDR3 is CAWSSRDTSSYNSPLHF. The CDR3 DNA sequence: TGTGCCTGGAGTTCGCGGGACACGAGCTCCTATAATTCACCCCTCCACTTT.

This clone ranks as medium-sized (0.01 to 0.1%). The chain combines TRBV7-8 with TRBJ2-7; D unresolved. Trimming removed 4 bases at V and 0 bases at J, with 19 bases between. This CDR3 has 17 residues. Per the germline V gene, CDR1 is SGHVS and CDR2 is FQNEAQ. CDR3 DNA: TGTGCCAGCAGCTATTTAGACGGGTCTCGCCCCTCCTACGAGCAGTACGTC. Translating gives CASSYLDGSRPSYEQYV.